This T cell receptor (beta chain) was recorded in a study of T-cell memory formation after mild COVID-19. Across the study: TCR clusters showed largely donor specificity.

The study's findings and limits: For second-wave clones that peaked at day 37, SARS-CoV-2 specificity went unverified. Day 15 to 85 contracting clones showed balanced CD4/CD8; later expanders leaned CD4+.

5'RACE with constant-segment primers built TCRalpha and TCRbeta cDNA libraries with UMIs. TCRdb called the 5' RACE reads again in MiXCR, with one record for every CDR3 protein. The sample has about 15,000 distinct CDR3 sequences, approximately 20% seen once. The table lists this clonotype with many counts. Its antigen is currently unknown. The V gene's germline CDR1 is SGHVS and CDR2 FNYEAQ. The CDR3 has 14 residues. Trimming left V 7 bases short and J 6 bases short, with 18 bases between. Sequencing used PBMCs or a T cell subset sorted from them (not recorded which). The TCR comes from an adult woman who had mild COVID-19 (a few samples of this study predate the infection). Cell type and time point are not known. J is TRBJ2-5 and V is TRBV7-6; D could derive from TRBD1 or TRBD2 (5 bases each). DNA of the CDR3: TGTGCCAGCACACCTCCCCGGGGACCCCAGACCCAGTACTTC. This sequence encodes CASTPPRGPQTQYF.